This is a list of T cell receptor beta chains from one sample in a study of blood T cell repertoires in COVID-19. Sequencing was performed with immunoSEQ multiplex PCR; in TCRdb, only in-frame clones are kept and a portion is missing. The sample lists about 320,000 clones, 87% seen once, with approximately 9% in the top ten. Sequences were obtained from PBMCs or T cells enriched from blood (not recorded which). These receptor sequences come from a woman in her late teens or twenties who had recovered from COVID-19. CDR3s include the opening cysteine and the closing phenylalanine or tryptophan. The order of the fields is clone size, D gene, J gene, V gene, CDR3 protein, CDR3 DNA. The D gene is left open where the match is weak. A clone size is listed for some rows: how often the clone was seen (once, few, many), or a class if it is expanded.

>-|-|TRBJ2-1|TRBV28
CASSSTELRRGNEQFF
TGTGCCAGCAGTTCCACTGAGTTACGCAGGGGCAATGAGCAGTTCTTC
>-|TRBD2|TRBJ2-3|TRBV4-3
CASSQAFSGSTDTQYF
TGCGCCAGCAGCCAAGCGTTTAGCGGGAGCACAGATACGCAGTATTTT
>once|TRBD1|TRBJ1-2|TRBV28
CASSSAGTGTNGYTF
TGTGCCAGCAGTTCAGCCGGGACAGGGACTAATGGCTACACCTTC
>-|TRBD1|TRBJ1-2|TRBV7-9
CASSFPTGEGYTF
TGTGCCAGCAGCTTCCCGACAGGGGAGGGCTACACCTTC
>-|-|TRBJ1-4|TRBV4-2
CASSQGTDSYNEKLFF
TGTGCCAGCAGCCAAGGGACCGACAGCTATAATGAAAAACTGTTTTTT
>once|-|TRBJ2-3|TRBV9
CASSVDKDTQYF
TGTGCCAGCAGCGTTGACAAAGATACGCAGTATTTT
>-|-|TRBJ1-1|TRBV19
CASSIRDVFAEAFF
TGTGCCAGTAGTATCAGGGATGTATTCGCTGAAGCTTTCTTT
>few|-|TRBJ1-2|TRBV7-9
CAGWARGYGYTF
TGTGCCGGCTGGGCCAGGGGCTATGGCTACACCTTC
>-|TRBD1|TRBJ1-1|TRBV9
CASSASDRGDTEAFF
TGTGCCAGCAGCGCGTCGGACAGGGGGGACACTGAAGCTTTCTTT
>-|TRBD2|TRBJ2-3|TRBV7-9
CASSLASGGTDTQYF
TGTGCCAGCAGCTTAGCTAGCGGGGGCACAGATACGCAGTATTTT
>-|TRBD2|TRBJ2-1|TRBV4-1
CASSRTSGRASYNEQFF
TGCGCCAGCAGCCGGACTAGCGGGAGGGCCTCCTACAATGAGCAGTTCTTC
>-|TRBD1|TRBJ2-7|TRBV9
CASSPSTGTGSYEQYF
TGTGCCAGCAGCCCTTCGACCGGGACAGGGTCCTACGAGCAGTACTTC
>-|TRBD2|TRBJ2-7|TRBV7-8
CASSLAFSGNSYEQYF
TGTGCCAGCAGCTTAGCGTTTAGCGGGAACTCCTACGAGCAGTACTTC
>-|TRBD2|TRBJ2-1|TRBV6-5
CASSPGGTYNEQFF
TGTGCCAGCAGTCCGGGAGGGACCTACAATGAGCAGTTCTTC
>-|TRBD1|TRBJ1-2|TRBV6-5
CASRVDRVHYGYTF
TGTGCCAGCAGAGTGGACAGGGTTCACTATGGCTACACCTTC
>-|TRBD1|TRBJ1-1|TRBV7-8
CASTDTGGIETEAFF
TGTGCCAGCACCGATACAGGGGGAATTGAGACTGAAGCTTTCTTT
>-|-|TRBJ2-5|TRBV29-1
CSVQDSLETQYF
TGCAGCGTCCAAGACAGTTTAGAGACCCAGTACTTC
>-|TRBD2|TRBJ2-2|TRBV5-1
CASSLDPSGNTGELFF
TGCGCCAGCAGCTTGGATCCTAGCGGGAACACCGGGGAGCTGTTTTTT
>-|TRBD1|TRBJ1-2|TRBV12-3/TRBV12-4
CASSRQGITGYTF
TGTGCCAGCAGTAGACAGGGGATAACTGGCTACACCTTC
>-|TRBD2|TRBJ2-3|TRBV7-2
CASSTPAGSTDTQYF
TGTGCCAGCAGCACCCCAGCGGGGAGCACAGATACGCAGTATTTT
>once|-|TRBJ1-1|TRBV4-1
CASSQDFRRGNTEAFF
TGCGCCAGCAGCCAAGATTTCAGGAGGGGGAACACTGAAGCTTTCTTT
>-|-|TRBJ1-2|TRBV6-2/TRBV6-3
CASSYSSTGLTNYGYTF
TGTGCCAGCAGTTACTCGAGCACAGGCCTCACTAACTATGGCTACACCTTC
>-|-|TRBJ1-2|TRBV9
CATYPQGMDYGYTF
TGTGCCACCTACCCGCAGGGCATGGACTATGGCTACACCTTC
>-|-|TRBJ1-2|TRBV4-2
CASSQDQGTSPYGYTF
TGTGCCAGCAGCCAAGATCAGGGCACCTCCCCCTATGGCTACACCTTC
>-|-|TRBJ2-3|TRBV24-1
CATSDLVGTRSESTDTQYF
TGTGCCACCAGTGATTTGGTAGGAACTAGGTCCGAAAGCACAGATACGCAGTATTTT
>-|TRBD2|TRBJ2-1|TRBV7-8
CASSLVSGSEFF
TGTGCCAGCAGCTTAGTTAGCGGGAGTGAGTTCTTC
>-|-|TRBJ1-6|TRBV5-6
CASSVVRVSPLHF
TGTGCCAGCAGCGTCGTGCGAGTTTCACCCCTCCACTTT